These 19 T cell receptor beta chains share one sample of origin, sequenced in a study of PD-1 blockade in classical Hodgkin lymphoma (dated by TCRdb to between 2020 and 2021). The sample's time point label is to be understood as: cycle 2 day 1 (C2D1) of nivolumab. Every trial patient had relapsed after autologous stem cell transplantation, and cohorts A, B and C differed in prior brentuximab vedotin exposure. The receptor library was made with the immunoSEQ multiplex PCR assay. TCRdb stores this immuneACCESS table with in-frame sequences only. Part of the clones is absent; in the studies checked, under half of the shortfall reflects unresolved V genes, and no reason is known for the rest. The sample records about 23,000 clones, around three quarters of which are singletons. Approximately 18% of the sample goes to the ten largest clones. The specimen comprised peripheral blood mononuclear cells (PBMCs), sampled before the second cycle of nivolumab. The source of these receptors is a human donor with classical Hodgkin lymphoma.

The chain combines TRBV6-6 with TRBJ2-2; 11 nucleotides agree with TRBD2. CDR3 length: 15 amino acids. Per germline, CDR1 MNHNY and CDR2 SVGAGI (reference sequence). J lost 8 bases, V lost 6 bases, and 8 bases had no gene match. CDR3 amino acids: CASSRELAGAGELFF. CDR3 coding DNA: TGTGCCAGCAGCCGTGAACTAGCGGGAGCTGGGGAGCTGTTTTTT.

The chain carries TRBV21-1 and TRBJ1-5. TRBV21-1 is given as a pseudogene. This CDR3 has 10 amino acids. CDR3 protein: CASSKPAQHF. Written as DNA, the CDR3 is TGTGCCAGCAGCAAACCGGCCCAGCATTTT.

The sample holds one count of this clone. The chain is built from TRBV6-5 and TRBJ1-5; TRBD1 is a possible D gene (5 bases). Germline V lookup: CDR1 MNHEY, CDR2 SVGAGI. The CDR3 runs 15 residues. V was shortened by 6 bases and J by 3 bases, with 15 bases between the two germline ends. The CDR3 DNA sequence: TGTGCCAGCAGGCACCTTGGAGGGGTCAATCAGCCCCAGCATTTT. Amino acids: CASRHLGGVNQPQHF.

The chain couples TRBV12-5 to TRBJ2-3; maybe TRBD1 (6 bases). This CDR3 is 16 amino acids long. The germline V gene has CDR1 LGHNT and CDR2 FRNRAP. With 1 base removed from V and 4 bases from J, the gap between germline ends came to 15 bases. The CDR3 DNA reads as TGTGCTAGTGGTTTGGGCGTAACTACAGGGTCAGATACGCAGTATTTT. Protein: CASGLGVTTGSDTQYF.

This clone was recorded only once. V and J are TRBV18 and TRBJ1-2, with D possibly being TRBD1 (5 bases). Germline V gene lookup returns CDR1 KGHSH and CDR2 LQKENI. The CDR3 is made up of 13 amino acids. With 6 bases removed from V and 6 bases from J, the gap between germline ends came to 14 bases. The CDR3 is CASSPRGGNGYTF. The CDR3 coding sequence is TGTGCCAGCTCCCCCCGTGGGGGTAATGGCTACACCTTC. The full variable domain, rest sourced from reference TRBV18 and TRBJ1-2, is NAGVMQNPRHLVRRRGQEARLRCSPMKGHSHVYWYRQLPEEGLKFMVYLQKENIIDESGMPKERFSAEFPKEGPSILRIQQVVRGDSAAYFCASSPRGGNGYTFGSGTRLTVV.

The V gene is TRBV18, the J gene TRBJ1-1; 7 positions match TRBD1. CDR1 and CDR2 from the germline V gene are KGHSH and LQKENI. The CDR3 has 14 amino acids. Losses at the gene ends were 1 base for V and 8 bases for J; bases not matched to a gene: 7. The CDR3, as DNA: TGTGCCAGCTCACCACAAGGACAGGCGAAGGAAGCTTTCTTT. The encoded protein is CASSPQGQAKEAFF.

The chain couples TRBV4-1 to TRBJ2-3; 7 nucleotides line up with TRBD2. Trimming at V came to 0 bases and at J to 8 bases, leaving 17 bases not matched to a gene. CDR1 and CDR2 from the germline V gene are MGHRA and YSYEKL. The CDR3 loop spans 18 amino acids. The CDR3 DNA sequence: TGCGCCAGCAGCCAAGAGAGTGGGTCGACTAGCTCGACGGCTACGCAGTATTTT. It is translated as CASSQESGSTSSTATQYF.

The chain employs TRBV5-4 and TRBJ2-1; maybe TRBD2 (6 bases). The CDR3 totals 14 residues. The germline V gene encodes CDR1 SGHNT and CDR2 YYREEE (reference sequence). V was pared by 1 base and J by 6 bases, with 11 bases between. CDR3 DNA sequence: TGTGCCAGCAGCTTGTCCCTAGCGACCAATGAGCAGTTCTTC. It is translated as CASSLSLATNEQFF.

The rearrangement joins TRBV19 to TRBJ2-2; TRBD1 is a possible D gene (5 bases). This CDR3 has 14 residues. The V gene's germline CDR1 is LNHDA and CDR2 SQIVND (reference sequence). V lost 7 bases and J lost 5, with 14 bases in between. This CDR3 is CASMGRVGTGELFF. The CDR3 bases are TGTGCCAGTATGGGCAGGGTAGGAACCGGGGAGCTGTTTTTT.

The V gene is TRBV7-2, the J gene TRBJ1-1; possible D gene TRBD1, 6 bases. The CDR3 has 13 amino acids. The V end lost 1 base, the J end lost 11 bases, and 14 bases lay between the germline ends. The germline V gene has CDR1 SGHTA and CDR2 FQGNSA. CDR3 nucleotide sequence: TGTGCCAGCAGCTTAGGCAGGGGCTCTCGGGCTTTCTTT. Protein: CASSLGRGSRAFF.

This clone was detected only a few times. The chain has TRBV6-5 and TRBJ1-5; D is possibly TRBD1 (5 bases). The CDR3 contains 13 residues. Germline CDR1 reads MNHEY; CDR2 reads SVGAGI. Trimming took off 2 bases at V and 14 bases at J, with 16 bases between the two ends. The CDR3 here is CASSYGRQSFKHF. In nucleotides, the CDR3 is TGTGCCAGCAGTTACGGGCGACAGAGTTTCAAGCATTTT.

This chain connects TRBV6-6 to TRBJ2-7; 10 nucleotides line up with TRBD2. The germline V gene encodes CDR1 MNHNY and CDR2 SVGAGI (reference sequence). The length of the CDR3 is 14 residues. Losses at the gene ends were 6 bases for V and 5 bases for J; bases not matched to a gene: 7. The CDR3 DNA follows: TGTGCCAGCAGCCTAGCGGGAGTGGACCACGAGCAGTACTTC. Its translation: CASSLAGVDHEQYF.

The rearrangement uses TRBV27 and TRBJ2-4; D gene uncertain. This CDR3 contains 13 residues. V gave up 3 bases and J gave up 4 bases, with 7 bases separating them. The germline CDR1 and CDR2 sequences are MNHEY and SMNVEV (reference sequence). CDR3 coding DNA: TGTGCCAGCAGTTTGAGTACAAAAAACATTCAGTACTTC. Translated, it gives CASSLSTKNIQYF.

This chain joins TRBV28 and TRBJ2-3; possible D gene TRBD1, 6 bases. The ends were cut back, 3 bases at V and 0 bases at J, with 10 bases in the middle. The germline CDR1 and CDR2 sequences are MDHEN and SYDVKM. The length of the CDR3 is 15 residues. The DNA for the CDR3 is TGTGCCAGCAGTTTCGACAGGAGAAGCACAGATACGCAGTATTTT. It yields the protein CASSFDRRSTDTQYF.

This clone was seen more than once but under ten times. The chain recombines TRBV6-5 with TRBJ1-3; perhaps TRBD1 as D (6 bases). In germline, CDR1 is MNHEY, CDR2 SVGAGI. This CDR3 is built from 15 residues. The V end was cut by 2 bases, the J end by 4 bases, with 12 bases between. The CDR3 DNA sequence: TGTGCCAGCAGTTACACCGGGACACTCGGAAACACCATATATTTT. It translates to CASSYTGTLGNTIYF.

The chain links TRBV7-9 to TRBJ1-4; maybe TRBD1 (5 bases). Trimming removed 0 bases at V and 0 bases at J, with 11 bases between. CDR3 length: 17 residues. Germline CDR1 SEHNR, CDR2 FQNEAQ (reference sequence). The CDR3 loop reads CASSLALGAPTNEKLFF. CDR3 DNA sequence: TGTGCCAGCAGCTTAGCGCTTGGGGCCCCAACTAATGAAAAACTGTTTTTT.

The chain joins TRBV19 to TRBJ2-6; 7 positions match TRBD1. This CDR3 is 18 amino acids long. In germline, CDR1 is LNHDA, CDR2 SQIVND (reference sequence). V was clipped by 6 bases and J by 0 bases; unmatched bases: 11. The CDR3 DNA sequence: TGTGCCAGTAGCATCCGAGGGGGCGGAAGCTCTGGGGCCAACGTCCTGACTTTC. Its protein is CASSIRGGGSSGANVLTF.

The chain recombines TRBV7-9 with TRBJ2-7; no firm D call. V shed 5 bases and J shed 5 bases, with 22 bases lying between them. Germline lookup yields CDR1 SEHNR and CDR2 FQNEAQ (reference sequence). The CDR3 contains 16 residues. Here the CDR3 reads CASSGEVLVPVDEQYF. The CDR3 DNA reads as TGTGCCAGCAGCGGTGAAGTTTTAGTCCCTGTCGACGAGCAGTACTTC. Full variable domain (missing parts from reference TRBV7-9 and TRBJ2-7): DTGVSQNPRHKITKRGQNVTFRCDPISEHNRLYWYRQTLGQGPEFLTYFQNEAQLEKSRLLSDRFSAERPKGSFSTLEIQRTEQGDSAMYLCASSGEVLVPVDEQYFGPGTRLTVT.

This chain links TRBV28 with TRBJ2-3, with unresolved D. The CDR3 is 13 amino acids. V was cut by 8 bases and J by 0 bases, with 9 bases left in between. Looked up from germline, CDR1 is MDHEN and CDR2 is SYDVKM. CDR3 nucleotide sequence: TGTGCCAGCCGGTTTCCAAGCACAGATACGCAGTATTTT. This codes for CASRFPSTDTQYF.